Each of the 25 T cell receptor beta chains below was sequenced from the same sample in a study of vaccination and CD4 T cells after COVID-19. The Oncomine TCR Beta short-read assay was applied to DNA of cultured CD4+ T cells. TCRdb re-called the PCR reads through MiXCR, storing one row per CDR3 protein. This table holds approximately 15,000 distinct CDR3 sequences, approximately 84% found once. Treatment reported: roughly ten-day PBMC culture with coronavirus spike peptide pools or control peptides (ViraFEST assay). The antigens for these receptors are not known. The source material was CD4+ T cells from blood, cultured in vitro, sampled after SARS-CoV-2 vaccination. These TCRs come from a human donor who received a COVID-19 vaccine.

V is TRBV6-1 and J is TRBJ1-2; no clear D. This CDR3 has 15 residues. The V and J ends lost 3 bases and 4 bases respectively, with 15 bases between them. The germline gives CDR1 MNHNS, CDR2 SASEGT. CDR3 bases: TGTGCCAGCAGTGACGGCCCGCCGAGCGGCTATGGCTACACCTTC. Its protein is CASSDGPPSGYGYTF.

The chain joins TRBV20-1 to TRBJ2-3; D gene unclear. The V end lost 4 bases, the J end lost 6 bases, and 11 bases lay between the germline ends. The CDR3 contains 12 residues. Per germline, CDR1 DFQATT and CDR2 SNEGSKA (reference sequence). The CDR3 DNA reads TGCAGTGCTACGAGAGACCGGGATACGCAGTATTTT. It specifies CSATRDRDTQYF.

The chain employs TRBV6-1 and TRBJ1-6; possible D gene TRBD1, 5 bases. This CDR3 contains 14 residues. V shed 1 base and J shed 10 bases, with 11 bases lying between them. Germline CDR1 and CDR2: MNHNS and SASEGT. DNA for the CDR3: TGTGCCAGCAGTGAAGATGGACAAAGATCACCCCTCCACTTT. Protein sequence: CASSEDGQRSPLHF.

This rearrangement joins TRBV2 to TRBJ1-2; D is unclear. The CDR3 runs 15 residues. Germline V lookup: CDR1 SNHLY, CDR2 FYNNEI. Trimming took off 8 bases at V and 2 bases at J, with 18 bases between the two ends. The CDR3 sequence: CASQAFRATNYGYTF. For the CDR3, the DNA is TGTGCCAGCCAAGCCTTTAGGGCGACAAACTATGGCTACACCTTC.

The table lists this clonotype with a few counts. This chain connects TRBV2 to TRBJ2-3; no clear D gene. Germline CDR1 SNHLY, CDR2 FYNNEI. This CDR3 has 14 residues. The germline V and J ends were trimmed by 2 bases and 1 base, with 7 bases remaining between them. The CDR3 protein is CASSEFRGTDTQYF. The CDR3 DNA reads TGTGCCAGCAGTGAATTTCGGGGCACAGATACGCAGTATTTT.

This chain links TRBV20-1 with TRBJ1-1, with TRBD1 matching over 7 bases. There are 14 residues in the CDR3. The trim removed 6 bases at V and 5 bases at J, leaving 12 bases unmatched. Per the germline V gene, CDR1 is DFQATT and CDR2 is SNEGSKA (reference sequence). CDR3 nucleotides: TGCAGTGCGCTTCGAGAGGGGGCGCGGACTGAAGCTTTCTTT. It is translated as CSALREGARTEAFF.

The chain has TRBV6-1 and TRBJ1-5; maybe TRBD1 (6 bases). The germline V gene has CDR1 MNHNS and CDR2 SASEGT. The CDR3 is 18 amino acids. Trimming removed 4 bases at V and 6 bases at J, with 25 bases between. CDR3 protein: CASSASLLGRGGGQPQHF. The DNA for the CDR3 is TGTGCCAGCAGTGCCTCTCTTTTGGGCAGGGGCGGTGGTCAGCCCCAGCATTTT.

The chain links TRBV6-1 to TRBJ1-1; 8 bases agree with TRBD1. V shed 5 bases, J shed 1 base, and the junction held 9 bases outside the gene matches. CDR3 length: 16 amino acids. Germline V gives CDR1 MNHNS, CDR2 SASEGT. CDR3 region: CASSPPGQGGNTEAFF. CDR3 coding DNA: TGTGCCAGCAGTCCTCCAGGACAGGGAGGGAACACTGAAGCTTTCTTT.

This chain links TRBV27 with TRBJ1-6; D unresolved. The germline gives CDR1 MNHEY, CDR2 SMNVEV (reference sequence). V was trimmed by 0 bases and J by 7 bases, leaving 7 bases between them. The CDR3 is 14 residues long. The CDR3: CASSLSTGNSPLHF. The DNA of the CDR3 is TGTGCCAGCAGTTTATCTACGGGGAATTCACCCCTCCACTTT.

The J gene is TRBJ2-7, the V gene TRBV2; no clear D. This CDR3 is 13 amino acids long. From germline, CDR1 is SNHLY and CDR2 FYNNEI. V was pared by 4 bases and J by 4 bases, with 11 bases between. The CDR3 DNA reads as TGTGCCAGCAGTGCACGGTTCACGTACGAGCAGTACTTC. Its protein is CASSARFTYEQYF. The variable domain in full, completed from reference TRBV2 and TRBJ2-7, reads EPEVTQTPSHQVTQMGQEVILRCVPISNHLYFYWYRQILGQKVEFLVSFYNNEISEKSEIFDDQFSVERPDGSNFTLKIRSTKLEDSAMYFCASSARFTYEQYFGPGTRLTVT.

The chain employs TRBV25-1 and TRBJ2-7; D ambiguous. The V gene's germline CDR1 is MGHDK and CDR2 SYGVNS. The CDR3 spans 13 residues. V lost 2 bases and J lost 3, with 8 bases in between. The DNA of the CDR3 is TGTGCCAGCAGTGAAATAGGCTTCTACGAGCAGTACTTC. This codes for CASSEIGFYEQYF.

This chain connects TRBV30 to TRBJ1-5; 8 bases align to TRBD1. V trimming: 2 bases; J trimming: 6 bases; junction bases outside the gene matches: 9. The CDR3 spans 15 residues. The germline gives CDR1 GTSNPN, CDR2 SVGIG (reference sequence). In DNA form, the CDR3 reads TGTGCCTGGAGTATCGGACAGGGTTTTGGTCAGCCCCAGCATTTT. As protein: CAWSIGQGFGQPQHF.

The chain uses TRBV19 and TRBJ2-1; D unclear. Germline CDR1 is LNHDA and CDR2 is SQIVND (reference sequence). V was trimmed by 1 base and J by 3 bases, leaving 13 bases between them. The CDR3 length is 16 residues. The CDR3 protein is CASSIARTMGYNEQFF. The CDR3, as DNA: TGTGCCAGTAGTATAGCTCGGACCATGGGCTACAATGAGCAGTTCTTC.

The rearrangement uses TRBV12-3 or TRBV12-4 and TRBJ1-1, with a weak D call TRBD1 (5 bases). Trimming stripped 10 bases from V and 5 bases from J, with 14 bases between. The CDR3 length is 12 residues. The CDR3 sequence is CAIDQGGTEAFF. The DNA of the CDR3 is TGTGCCATCGACCAGGGTGGAACTGAAGCTTTCTTT.

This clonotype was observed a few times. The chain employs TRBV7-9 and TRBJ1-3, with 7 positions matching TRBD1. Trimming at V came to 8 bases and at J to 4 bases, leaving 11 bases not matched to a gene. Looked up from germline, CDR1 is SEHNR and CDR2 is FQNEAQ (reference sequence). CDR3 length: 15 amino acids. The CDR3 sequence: CASQTRGYSGNTIYF. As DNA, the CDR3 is TGTGCCAGCCAGACCAGGGGGTATTCCGGAAACACCATATATTTT.

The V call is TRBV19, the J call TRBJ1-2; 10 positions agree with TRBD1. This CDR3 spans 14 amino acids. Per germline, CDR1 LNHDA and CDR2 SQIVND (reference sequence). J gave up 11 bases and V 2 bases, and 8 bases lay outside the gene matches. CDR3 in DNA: TGTGCCAGTAGTATACCGGGGGACAGGGGACGTTACACCTTC. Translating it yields CASSIPGDRGRYTF.

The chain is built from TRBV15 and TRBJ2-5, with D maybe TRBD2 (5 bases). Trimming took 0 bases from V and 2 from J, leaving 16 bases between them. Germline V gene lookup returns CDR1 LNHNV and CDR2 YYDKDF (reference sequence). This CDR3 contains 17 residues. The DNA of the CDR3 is TGTGCCACCAGCAGAGATCGGGGAAGGGCAGTTCAAGAGACCCAGTACTTC. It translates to CATSRDRGRAVQETQYF.

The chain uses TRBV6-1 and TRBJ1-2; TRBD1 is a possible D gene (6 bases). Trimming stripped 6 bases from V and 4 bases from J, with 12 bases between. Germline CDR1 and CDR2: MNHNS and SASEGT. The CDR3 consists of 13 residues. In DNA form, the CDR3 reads TGTGCCAGCAGCTTCGACAGGCTCTATGGCTACACCTTC. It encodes CASSFDRLYGYTF.

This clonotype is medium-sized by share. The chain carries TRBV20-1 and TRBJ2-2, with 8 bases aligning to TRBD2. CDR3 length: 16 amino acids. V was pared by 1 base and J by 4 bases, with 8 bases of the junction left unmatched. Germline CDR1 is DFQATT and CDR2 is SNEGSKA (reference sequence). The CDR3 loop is CSARGEAGAATGELFF. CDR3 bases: TGCAGTGCTAGAGGGGAAGCGGGGGCCGCCACCGGGGAGCTGTTTTTT.

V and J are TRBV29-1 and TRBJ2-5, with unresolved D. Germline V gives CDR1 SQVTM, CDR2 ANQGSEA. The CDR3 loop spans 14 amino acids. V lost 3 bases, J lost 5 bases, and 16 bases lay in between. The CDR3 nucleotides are TGCAGCGTTGACGGGCCTCGTCTGGGGGAGACCCAGTACTTC. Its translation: CSVDGPRLGETQYF.

CDR3 DNA sequence: TGTGCCAGCAGCTTAGGAGGGGGATTGGGAGCTTTCTTT. Translating gives CASSLGGGLGAFF. This chain uses TRBV7-9 with TRBJ1-1, with D tentatively TRBD1 (6 bases). The germline V gene encodes CDR1 SEHNR and CDR2 FQNEAQ (reference sequence). This CDR3 contains 13 residues. Trimming cost V 1 base and J 10 bases, with 13 bases left between them.

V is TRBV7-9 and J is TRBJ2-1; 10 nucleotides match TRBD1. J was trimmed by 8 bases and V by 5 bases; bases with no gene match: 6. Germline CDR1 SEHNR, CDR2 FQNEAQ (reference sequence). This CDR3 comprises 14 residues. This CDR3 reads CASSVRQGADEQFF. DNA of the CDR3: TGTGCCAGCAGCGTAAGACAGGGGGCGGATGAGCAGTTCTTC.

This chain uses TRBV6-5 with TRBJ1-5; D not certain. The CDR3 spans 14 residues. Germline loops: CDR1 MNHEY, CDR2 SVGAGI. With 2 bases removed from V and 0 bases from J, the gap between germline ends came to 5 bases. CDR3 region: CASSYGHSNQPQHF. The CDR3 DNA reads TGTGCCAGCAGTTACGGGCATAGCAATCAGCCCCAGCATTTT.

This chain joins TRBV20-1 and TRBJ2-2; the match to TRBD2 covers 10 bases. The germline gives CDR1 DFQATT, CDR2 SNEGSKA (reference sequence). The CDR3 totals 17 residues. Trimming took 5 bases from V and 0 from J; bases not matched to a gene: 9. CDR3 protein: CSAFPPSGGANTGELFF. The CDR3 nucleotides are TGCAGTGCTTTTCCCCCTAGCGGGGGCGCGAACACCGGGGAGCTGTTTTTT.

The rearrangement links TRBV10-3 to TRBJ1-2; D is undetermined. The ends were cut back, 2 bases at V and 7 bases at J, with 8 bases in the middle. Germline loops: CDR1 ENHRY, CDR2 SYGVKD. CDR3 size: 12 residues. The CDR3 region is CAISEGVSGYTF. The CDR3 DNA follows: TGTGCCATCAGTGAGGGGGTCTCTGGCTACACCTTC.